This TCR beta chain is drawn from a study of CD8+ T cells in alopecia areata. Background on the study: It was oral tofacitinib, at 5 to 10 mg twice daily, that treated patients received. Once tofacitinib had been taken for 6 to 18 months, 6 months off drug followed.

Lesional scalp punch biopsies and peripheral blood were collected from alopecia areata patients. RNA extraction was followed by reverse transcription into cDNA, which acted as the sequencing template. This table comes from immunoSEQ multiplex PCR, and its TCRdb copy is limited to in-frame clones, with some not included. Among some 130,000 clones listed, 50% to 60% were seen once. Study-level points and caveats: Scalp samples also contribute reads from the resident alphabeta T cells found in normal skin.

In its sample, this clone was seen a few times. The antigen is unknown. The clonotype was recovered from a human donor with alopecia areata. The specimen was CD4+ T cells sorted from blood, collected at week 0.

The DNA for the CDR3 is TGCGCCAGCAGCCCAGAACCTACACGGGACATTCAGTACTTC. Amino acid sequence: CASSPEPTRDIQYF. The V and J genes are TRBV5-1 and TRBJ2-4; D gene ambiguous. With 4 bases removed from V and 8 bases from J, the gap between germline ends came to 16 bases. The CDR3 runs 14 residues. Germline CDR1 is SGHRS and CDR2 is YFSETQ.